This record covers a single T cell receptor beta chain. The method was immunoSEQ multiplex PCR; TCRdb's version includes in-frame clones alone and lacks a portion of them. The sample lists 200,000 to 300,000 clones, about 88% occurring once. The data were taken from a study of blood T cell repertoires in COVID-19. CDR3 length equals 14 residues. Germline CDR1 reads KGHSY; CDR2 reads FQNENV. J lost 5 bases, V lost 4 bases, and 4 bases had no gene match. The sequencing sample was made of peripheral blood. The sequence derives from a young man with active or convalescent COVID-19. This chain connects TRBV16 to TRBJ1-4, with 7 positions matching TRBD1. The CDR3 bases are TGTGCCAGCAGCCGTGGGACAGTCAATGAAAAACTGTTTTTT. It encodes CASSRGTVNEKLFF.